Listed below are T cell receptor beta chains from one sample, sequenced in a study of STAT5B mutations in CD4+ large granular lymphocyte leukemia. Profiled with immunoSEQ multiplex PCR; TCRdb holds only in-frame clones, not every one. Among about 31,000 clones, less than 75% were seen once, and the ten largest hold roughly 2%. Sequencing input: CD4+ T cells from blood buffy coats. The source is a human donor in good health. The CDR3 runs from the conserved cysteine through the conserved F or W. The D gene is left open where the match is weak. Not all rows give a size; the values are once, few, many and, for expanded clones, a class.

v_call,clone_size,d_call,j_call,cdr3_nt,cdr3_aa
TRBV27,-,-,TRBJ1-5,TGTGCCAGCAGTTTTGGTGGGGGCGGTCAGCCCCAGCATTTT,CASSFGGGGQPQHF
TRBV5-1,-,-,TRBJ2-3,TGCGCCAGCAGCCCTGGACTCGGGGACGGGACAGATACGCAGTATTTT,CASSPGLGDGTDTQYF
TRBV7-2,few,-,TRBJ2-2,TGTGCCAGCAGCTTAGTGAGAGGGCACGGGGAGCTGTTTTTT,CASSLVRGHGELFF
TRBV6-6,-,-,TRBJ2-3,TGTGCCAGCACCCCCCGGGGGAGCCGCACAGATACGCAGTATTTT,CASTPRGSRTDTQYF
TRBV7-2,-,-,TRBJ1-3,TGTGCCAGCAGCCCACGACAGGCGGCAGGAAACACCATATATTTT,CASSPRQAAGNTIYF
TRBV7-8,-,TRBD1,TRBJ1-1,TGTGCCAGCAGCCCACCCGGCGGGGGACAGGCCTCTGAAGCTTTCTTT,CASSPPGGGQASEAFF
TRBV29-1,-,-,TRBJ1-3,TGCAGCGTTGACAGGGGAAACACCATATATTTT,CSVDRGNTIYF
TRBV28,-,-,TRBJ1-6,TGTGCCAGCAGCCCAGGGTTAGGGGATTCACCCCTCCACTTT,CASSPGLGDSPLHF
TRBV5-8,-,-,TRBJ2-1,TGTGCCAGCAGCTTGGAATGGAGGGAGCAGTTCTTC,CASSLEWREQFF
TRBV5-1,-,TRBD1,TRBJ1-2,TGCGCCAGCAGCCTGGAGGGACAGGGGCTCGTATCCTATGGCTACACCTTC,CASSLEGQGLVSYGYTF
TRBV7-9,-,-,TRBJ1-4,TGTGCCAGCAGCTTAGTGTGGATGGGAACTAATGAAAAACTGTTTTTT,CASSLVWMGTNEKLFF
TRBV6-5,-,TRBD1,TRBJ1-2,TGTGCCAGCAGCCGAGGGGGCTCCTATGGCTACACCTTC,CASSRGGSYGYTF
TRBV10-3,-,TRBD1,TRBJ2-7,TGTGCCAGCGGACAGGGGGCTGGAGAGCAGTACTTC,CASGQGAGEQYF
TRBV21-1,-,-,TRBJ2-3,TGTGCCAGCAGCCCTAGCGGGGGGACCACAGATACGCAGTATTTT,CASSPSGGTTDTQYF
TRBV5-1,-,TRBD2,TRBJ2-5,TGCGCCAGCAGCAGCGGGGGGGGCCAAGAGACCCAGTACTTC,CASSSGGGQETQYF
TRBV23-1,-,TRBD1,TRBJ2-7,TGCGCCAGCAGTCATGGGGGACAGGGGCGCTCCTACGAGCAGTACTTC,CASSHGGQGRSYEQYF
TRBV6-1,-,-,TRBJ1-2,TGTGCCAGCAAGACCGGGACGTATGGCTACACCTTC,CASKTGTYGYTF
TRBV4-1,-,TRBD2,TRBJ2-3,TGCGCCAGCAGCCAAGAAGGCTCTAGCGGGGGCACAGATACGCAGTATTTT,CASSQEGSSGGTDTQYF
TRBV7-9,-,-,TRBJ1-3,TGTGCCAGCAGCTTATTCCCAGGGTCAGAAGATAAATCTGGAAACACCATATATTTT,CASSLFPGSEDKSGNTIYF
TRBV9,-,-,TRBJ1-2,TGTGCCAGCAGCGTAGCCCACTTACCAGGGGCTCCTAACTATGGCTACACCTTC,CASSVAHLPGAPNYGYTF
TRBV19,few,TRBD2,TRBJ2-7,TGTGCCAGTAGTCTCGAATACTTTCCTGGCGGGACTAGCGAATACGAGCAGTACTTC,CASSLEYFPGGTSEYEQYF
TRBV19,-,-,TRBJ1-2,TGTGCCAGTAGTCCGGTGGGGGTGGGAGGCTACACCTTC,CASSPVGVGGYTF
TRBV6-5,-,-,TRBJ1-2,TGTGCCAGCAGTTACTCGGGGTGGTATAACTATGGCTACACCTTC,CASSYSGWYNYGYTF
TRBV18,once,-,TRBJ2-1,TGTGCCAGCTCACCACCCGCCGGGGGCAATGAGCAGTTCTTC,CASSPPAGGNEQFF
TRBV7-2,-,TRBD2,TRBJ2-2,TGTGCCAGCAGCCGACTAGCGGGGGTGAGGACCGGGGAGCTGTTTTTT,CASSRLAGVRTGELFF
TRBV7-8,-,-,TRBJ1-5,TGTGCCAGCAGCTTAGTTATAGGGCAGGGGCAGCCCCAGCATTTT,CASSLVIGQGQPQHF
TRBV13,-,-,TRBJ2-6,TGTGCCAGCAGCTTAATATCTGGGGCCAACGTCCTGACTTTC,CASSLISGANVLTF
TRBV11-2,-,TRBD1,TRBJ2-3,TGTGCCAGCAGCCGAGACAGGGGGCAAGCAGATACGCAGTATTTT,CASSRDRGQADTQYF
TRBV6-1,-,TRBD2,TRBJ2-7,TGTGCCAGCAACCCCTCTAGCGGGGGGGCGTACGAGCAGTACTTC,CASNPSSGGAYEQYF
TRBV9,-,-,TRBJ1-2,TGTGCCAGCAGCGAGGGGTACAGAAACTATGGCTACACCTTC,CASSEGYRNYGYTF
TRBV19,-,-,TRBJ1-2,TGTGCCAGTAGTATCGGTGGGCCGAGGGGCTACACCTTC,CASSIGGPRGYTF
TRBV5-4,-,-,TRBJ1-4,TGTGCCAGCAGCTCGCCAGGCGCCCCAACTAATGAAAAACTGTTTTTT,CASSSPGAPTNEKLFF
TRBV30,-,TRBD1,TRBJ1-4,TGTGCCTGGGGAGGACAGGTTAATGAAAAACTGTTTTTT,CAWGGQVNEKLFF
TRBV19,few,-,TRBJ1-1,TGTGCCAGTAGTATCACCGTCGGGACTGAAGCTTTCTTT,CASSITVGTEAFF
TRBV5-1,-,-,TRBJ2-7,TGCGCCAGCAGCCCCACGGGCGGGGGCCGAGGGGAGCAGTACTTC,CASSPTGGGRGEQYF
TRBV5-4,-,TRBD2,TRBJ2-5,TGTGCCAGCAGCCCTGAACCGGGAGGCCTAGAGACCCAGTACTTC,CASSPEPGGLETQYF
TRBV7-2,-,TRBD1,TRBJ1-6,TGTGCCAGCGGACAGACAGGGGTGAATTCACCCCTCCACTTT,CASGQTGVNSPLHF
TRBV5-6,-,-,TRBJ1-1,TGTGCCAGCAGCTTGGATGGAGGAAGGTACACTGAAGCTTTCTTT,CASSLDGGRYTEAFF
TRBV5-1,-,-,TRBJ2-1,TGCGCCAGCAGCTTGGGCGTGACCCGGGGGAATGAGCAGTTCTTC,CASSLGVTRGNEQFF
TRBV6-1,-,TRBD1,TRBJ2-5,TGTGCCAGCAGTACAGACAGGGGACCAGGGCAGACCCAGTACTTC,CASSTDRGPGQTQYF
TRBV18,-,-,TRBJ2-3,TGTGCCAGCCGCAGCCGATATACACCCGTAAGCACAGATACGCAGTATTTT,CASRSRYTPVSTDTQYF
TRBV9,once,-,TRBJ2-1,TGTGCCAGCAGCGTTCTGGTTAGAGGGAATGAGCAGTTCTTC,CASSVLVRGNEQFF
TRBV19,once,-,TRBJ1-1,TGTGCCAGTACTATAGGGTTGGAAAGGGGAGACACTGAAGCTTTCTTT,CASTIGLERGDTEAFF
TRBV5-4,-,-,TRBJ2-1,TGTGCCAGTCTGCGGGACGGTGCCGACAATGAGCAGTTCTTC,CASLRDGADNEQFF
TRBV11-3,-,-,TRBJ2-1,TGTGCCAGCAGCTTAAACAGTTACAATGAGCAGTTCTTC,CASSLNSYNEQFF
TRBV7-8,-,-,TRBJ2-4,TGTGCCAGCAGCCCAACAGGGACGAGGATAGCCAAAAACATTCAGTACTTC,CASSPTGTRIAKNIQYF